The 15 T cell receptor beta chains presented below share a single source sample, sequenced in a study of blood T cell repertoires in COVID-19. The assay was immunoSEQ multiplex PCR, and TCRdb's table has in-frame clones only and misses some. The table lists over 150,000 clones, about 86% of them singletons, with about 9.6% in the top ten. The sample was peripheral blood. The receptors were sampled from a man in his forties or fifties with active or convalescent COVID-19.

The J gene is TRBJ1-6, the V gene TRBV9; no reliable D call. The CDR3 runs 16 residues. CDR1 is SGDLS and CDR2 is YYNGEE in the germline V gene. Trimming took off 0 bases at V and 1 base at J, with 8 bases between the two ends. The CDR3: CASSVGAGSYNSPLHF. For the CDR3, the DNA is TGTGCCAGCAGCGTAGGCGCGGGTTCCTATAATTCACCCCTCCACTTT.

The V gene is TRBV7-6, the J gene TRBJ1-2; 9 nucleotides line up with TRBD1. The germline V gene encodes CDR1 SGHVS and CDR2 FNYEAQ. This CDR3 is built from 14 residues. V shed 5 bases, J shed 5 bases, and the junction held 6 bases outside the gene matches. CDR3 sequence reads: CASSPLTGGYGYTF. The CDR3 DNA reads TGTGCCAGCAGCCCACTGACAGGGGGATATGGCTACACCTTC.

The J gene is TRBJ2-3, the V gene TRBV4-1; 12 nucleotides match TRBD2. CDR3 length equals 19 residues. Germline loops: CDR1 MGHRA, CDR2 YSYEKL. The junction had 9 bases not matched to a gene; V was cut back by 0 bases and J by 2 bases. CDR3 in amino acids: CASSQEGLAGGPYTDTQYF. The CDR3 region has the DNA TGCGCCAGCAGCCAAGAAGGGCTAGCGGGGGGGCCTTACACAGATACGCAGTATTTT.

The chain is built from TRBV24-1 and TRBJ2-7; 7 bases line up with TRBD1. The germline V gene encodes CDR1 KGHDR and CDR2 SFDVKD. The CDR3 contains 13 residues. The junction had 9 bases not matched to a gene; V was cut back by 9 bases and J by 5 bases. In DNA, the CDR3 is TGTGCCACCGGAGGACAGGAACTCAACGAGCAGTACTTC. Translating it yields CATGGQELNEQYF.

The CDR3 nucleotides read TGTGCCAGCAGCTTAGCGCAGGGGGACTATGGCTACACCTTC. Translated, it gives CASSLAQGDYGYTF. The chain joins TRBV7-9 to TRBJ1-2, with TRBD1 matching over 7 bases. The V gene end was trimmed by 0 bases and the J gene end by 3 bases; junction bases not matched to a gene: 1. The CDR3 has 14 residues. The germline CDR1 and CDR2 sequences are SEHNR and FQNEAQ (reference sequence).

The gene calls are TRBV30 and TRBJ1-5; 7 nucleotides align to TRBD1. CDR3 length: 16 residues. Unmatched junction bases numbered 7, after V lost 0 bases and J lost 2 bases. Germline V gene lookup returns CDR1 GTSNPN and CDR2 SVGIG (reference sequence). CDR3 residues: CAWSVKGAIGNQPQHF. CDR3 bases: TGTGCCTGGAGTGTAAAGGGGGCAATTGGCAATCAGCCCCAGCATTTT. Together with reference TRBV30 and TRBJ1-5, the CDR3 gives the full variable domain: SQTIHQWPATLVQPVGSPLSLECTVEGTSNPNLYWYRQAAGRGLQLLFYSVGIGQISSEVPQNLSASRPQDRQFILSSKKLLLSDSGFYLCAWSVKGAIGNQPQHFGDGTRLSIL.

The chain uses TRBV6-1 and TRBJ2-3; D uncertain. The germline V gene has CDR1 MNHNS and CDR2 SASEGT. Trimming stripped 0 bases from V and 6 bases from J, with 16 bases between. The CDR3 totals 16 residues. Here the CDR3 DNA reads TGTGCCAGCAGTGAAGCCTTCGCGGAGACGCTGGATACGCAGTATTTT. This encodes CASSEAFAETLDTQYF.

The CDR3 region is CAISEGQPNTEAFF. Written as DNA, the CDR3 is TGTGCCATCAGTGAGGGACAGCCGAACACTGAAGCTTTCTTT. The chain has TRBV10-3 and TRBJ1-1, with D perhaps matching TRBD1 (6 bases). The germline V gene has CDR1 ENHRY and CDR2 SYGVKD. The CDR3 covers 14 residues. The V gene lost 2 bases and the J gene lost 1 base, with 8 bases spanning the gap.

Of note for this clone: The identical CDR3 is also encoded by other nucleotide sequences in the sample. This chain uses TRBV9 with TRBJ1-1; D is possibly TRBD1 (5 bases). CDR3 length: 13 amino acids. V lost 3 bases and J 1 base, leaving 7 bases between the germline ends. Per the germline V gene, CDR1 is SGDLS and CDR2 is YYNGEE. The CDR3 sequence is CASSGGQNTEAFF. The CDR3 region has the DNA TGTGCCAGCAGCGGAGGACAGAACACTGAAGCTTTCTTT.

This chain connects TRBV2 to TRBJ2-5; TRBD2 agrees at 8 bases. Germline assignment: CDR1 SNHLY and CDR2 FYNNEI. This CDR3 comprises 14 residues. With 4 bases clipped from V and 5 bases from J, the junction kept 6 bases outside the gene matches. For the CDR3, the DNA is TGTGCCAGCAGTGGGACTAGCCGGGGGGAGACCCAGTACTTC. This translates into CASSGTSRGETQYF. The whole variable domain, remainder taken from reference TRBV2 and TRBJ2-5, is EPEVTQTPSHQVTQMGQEVILRCVPISNHLYFYWYRQILGQKVEFLVSFYNNEISEKSEIFDDQFSVERPDGSNFTLKIRSTKLEDSAMYFCASSGTSRGETQYFGPGTRLLVL.

This clone was detected only a few times. CDR3 coding DNA: TGTGCCAGCAGCCCTACCGGGACAGACTATGGCTACACCTTC. Amino acid sequence: CASSPTGTDYGYTF. This rearrangement joins TRBV2 to TRBJ1-2; 7 nucleotides match TRBD1. The CDR3 has 14 residues. Germline CDR1 and CDR2: SNHLY and FYNNEI. V trimming: 6 bases; J trimming: 3 bases; junction bases outside the gene matches: 7.

The J gene is TRBJ1-5, the V gene TRBV12-5, with D unclear. The germline CDR1 and CDR2 sequences are LGHNT and FRNRAP. Trimming removed 1 base from V and 6 bases from J, with 7 bases in between. The CDR3 sequence is 13 residues long. Here the CDR3 reads CASGLGSPQPQHF. The CDR3 bases are TGTGCTAGTGGTTTGGGGAGCCCTCAGCCCCAGCATTTT.

The V and J genes are TRBV19 and TRBJ2-5, with 14 bases aligning to TRBD2. CDR1 and CDR2 from the germline V gene are LNHDA and SQIVND (reference sequence). This CDR3 spans 16 amino acids. The V gene end was trimmed by 4 bases and the J gene end by 5 bases; junction bases not matched to a gene: 6. Here the CDR3 DNA reads TGTGCCAGTAGTACCGGGACTAGCGGGAGATTTGAGACCCAGTACTTC. Translated: CASSTGTSGRFETQYF.

V gene TRBV7-2 combines with J gene TRBJ2-5; 10 nucleotides match TRBD2. With 1 base clipped from V and 7 bases from J, the junction kept 9 bases outside the gene matches. The germline V gene has CDR1 SGHTA and CDR2 FQGNSA. This CDR3 is 16 amino acids long. The CDR3 bases are TGTGCCAGCAGCTTAGTGCCACTAGCGGGGCTGGGGACCCAGTACTTC. Translated: CASSLVPLAGLGTQYF.

The chain joins TRBV5-1 to TRBJ1-2; D call uncertain. V dropped 0 bases and J dropped 4 bases, with 13 bases sitting between them. Germline V CDR1 and CDR2: SGHRS, YFSETQ. CDR3 length: 15 residues. CDR3 sequence: CASSLAGTASYGYTF. CDR3 nucleotides: TGCGCCAGCAGCTTGGCCGGCACCGCTAGCTATGGCTACACCTTC. The complete variable domain, with remaining parts taken from reference TRBV5-1 and TRBJ1-2, reads KAGVTQTPRYLIKTRGQQVTLSCSPISGHRSVSWYQQTPGQGLQFLFEYFSETQRNKGNFPGRFSGRQFSNSRSEMNVSTLELGDSALYLCASSLAGTASYGYTFGSGTRLTVV.